This T cell receptor (beta chain) stems from a study of blood T cell repertoires in COVID-19. Produced via immunoSEQ multiplex PCR; TCRdb's table is partial and in-frame only. Of 100,000 to 150,000 clones listed, around 87% are singletons. V gave up 2 bases and J gave up 10 bases; unmatched junction bases: 12. This CDR3 comprises 15 residues. Per germline, CDR1 SGHRS and CDR2 YFSETQ. The chain carries TRBV5-1 and TRBJ2-1, with 7 bases matching TRBD2. The material sequenced was peripheral blood. The receptor's source is a woman in her 50s with acute or convalescent COVID-19. Here the CDR3 DNA reads TGCGCCAGCAGCTTATCTAGCGGACCACAGGAAGAGCAGTTCTTC. Its translation: CASSLSSGPQEEQFF.